This T cell receptor (beta chain) was captured by sequencing in a study of T-cell memory formation after mild COVID-19 (dated by TCRdb to 2020 to 2023). For the wider study: Most TCR sequence clusters were specific to one of the two donors. In a couple of donors, T-cell clones that expanded and contracted after mild COVID-19 were tracked by sequencing TCRalpha and TCRbeta repertoires over time. The cohort comprised two young, previously healthy adult volunteers, one female and one male. Overall results and qualifications from the work: The study covered only a couple of mild cases, and larger cohorts including severe cases with pre-infection samples were considered necessary. Balanced CD4/CD8 phenotypes were observed for clones contracting from day 15 to 85, whereas a bias towards CD4+ was observed for a second wave of clones expanding from day 15 to 37. Whether the second-wave clones peaking on day 37 were SARS-CoV-2 specific was not confirmed. Some responding clones were detected in pre-infection memory, which suggested that pre-existing cross-reactive memory T cells had joined the SARS-CoV-2 response. Contracting CD4+ clones appeared mostly in the CM and EM memory subsets, whereas CD8+ clones were enriched in EMRA.

The CDR3 starts with the cysteine, ends with the phenylalanine, and has 14 residues. The only DNA kept is the CDR3, 42 bases in frame from the first base. From V the trimming removes 5 bases and from J it removes 1 base, while the gene matches leave 3 bases of the junction unaccounted for. The germline V gene provides CDR1 SGHRS and CDR2 YFSETQ. PBMCs were isolated by Ficoll-Paque density gradient centrifugation. On this clonotype: Its specific antigen is unknown. Base quality data are lacking; no much larger clone is found one base away.

The instrument was an Illumina NovaSeq 6000. Using 5'RACE with constant-segment primers, TCRalpha and TCRbeta cDNA libraries were constructed, with sample barcodes and unique molecular identifiers added in the process. RNA was extracted from every sample with Trizol reagent. Library amplification was performed in two PCR steps, and a second sample barcode and Illumina TruSeq adapters were introduced in the second step. Libraries were sequenced on an Illumina NovaSeq with 2 x 150 bp paired-end reads. Per the original workflow: The reads were demultiplexed and collapsed into UMI-guided consensus sequences using migec v1.2.7. Using mixcr v2.1.11, UMI consensuses were aligned to TRA and TRB V and J templates and then assembled into clonotypes. A clonotype was counted as expanded or contracted only when both edgeR and NoisET called the clonotype significant, with the noise models trained on biological replicates. For edgeR calls, the cutoffs were a false discovery rate-adjusted p below 0.01 and a log2 fold-change threshold of 1. As an exploratory analysis of dynamics, PCA with hierarchical clustering was applied to max-normalized trajectories of the 1000 most abundant clonotypes. Each responding clone was given a CD4 or CD8 phenotype based on the CD4+ and CD8+ repertoires, which had been sequenced separately. TCRdb redid the processing of the public reads, applying fastp at Q25 and MiXCR, and retained in-frame beta chains. When rows share a CDR3 protein, they turn into one entry using the most common DNA and genes. TCRdb, rather than the study authors, made the V and J calls. Here the sample has about 560,000 distinct CDR3 sequences; 15% to 20% occur a single time. Jointly, the top ten make up around 7.8% of the sample.

Sequenced sample: PBMCs or a T cell subset sorted from them (not recorded which). The chain joins TRBV5-1 to TRBJ2-3; TRBD2 fits 8 bases in the junction. The origin of this receptor is an adult woman who had mild COVID-19 (a few samples of this study predate the infection). The sample titles of this study are shuffled in the database, so cell type and time point are left out; the donor was told from shared clones. The sequenced DNA: TGCGCCAGCAGTGAGCGGGGGCGCACAGATACGCAGTATTTT. It is translated as CASSERGRTDTQYF.